Listed here are 19 T cell receptor beta chains from one sample, sequenced in a study of identifying expanded T cells in peripheral blood. The assay was immunoSEQ multiplex PCR, and TCRdb's table has in-frame clones only and misses some. The repertoire holds approximately 90,000 clones, with about nine tenths as singletons. Material: blood. The receptor set was obtained from a person between 18 and 75 years old in good health.

Turning to this clone: A read error may produce the germline difference seen at one junction end. The chain carries TRBV28 and TRBJ1-2; 7 bases line up with TRBD1. The germline V gene has CDR1 MDHEN and CDR2 SYDVKM. CDR3 length: 14 amino acids. DNA of the CDR3: TGTGCCAGCTCGGGACAGCGTAAACTTTATGACTACACCTTC. Amino acids: CASSGQRKLYDYTF.

The chain carries TRBV13 and TRBJ2-7; perhaps TRBD2 as D (7 bases). CDR3 length: 17 residues. V was shortened by 3 bases and J by 2 bases, with 20 bases between the two germline ends. Germline assignment: CDR1 PRHDT and CDR2 FYEKMQ (reference sequence). The CDR3 loop reads CASSFPRGGSVTYEQYF. The CDR3 DNA reads TGTGCCAGCAGCTTCCCAAGGGGGGGTAGCGTCACCTACGAGCAGTACTTC. The full variable domain, rest sourced from reference TRBV13 and TRBJ2-7, is AAGVIQSPRHLIKEKRETATLKCYPIPRHDTVYWYQQGPGQDPQFLISFYEKMQSDKGSIPDRFSAQQFSDYHSELNMSSLELGDSALYFCASSFPRGGSVTYEQYFGPGTRLTVT.

This sequence joins TRBV6-1 and TRBJ1-5; D is unresolved. The CDR3 is made up of 13 amino acids. V lost 2 bases, J lost 6 bases, and 8 bases lay in between. CDR1 is MNHNS, CDR2 SASEGT, per germline. CDR3 sequence: CASSERDVQPQHF. In DNA, the CDR3 is TGTGCCAGCAGTGAACGGGATGTTCAGCCCCAGCATTTT.

This chain joins TRBV7-3 and TRBJ2-3, with TRBD2 identical over 8 bases. The V segment lost 7 bases and the J segment 1 base; nucleotides outside the gene matches: 7. This CDR3 is built from 15 residues. Germline assignment: CDR1 SGHTA and CDR2 FQGTGA. CDR3 sequence: CASTPGGKGTDTQYF. DNA for the CDR3: TGTGCCAGCACTCCGGGGGGGAAGGGCACAGATACGCAGTATTTT.

The rearrangement links TRBV28 to TRBJ2-5; D gene unclear. V dropped 6 bases and J dropped 4 bases, with 18 bases sitting between them. The CDR3 is 15 residues long. Germline lookup yields CDR1 MDHEN and CDR2 SYDVKM. The CDR3 region has the DNA TGTGCCAGCAGGTTCACCTCCGGGCGCGGAGAGACCCAGTACTTC. It encodes CASRFTSGRGETQYF. The entire variable domain, with the rest obtained from reference TRBV28 and TRBJ2-5, is as follows: DVKVTQSSRYLVKRTGEKVFLECVQDMDHENMFWYRQDPGLGLRLIYFSYDVKMKEKGDIPEGYSVSREKKERFSLILESASTNQTSMYLCASRFTSGRGETQYFGPGTRLLVL.

The genes are TRBV6-1 and TRBJ1-5, with 7 bases identical to TRBD1. This CDR3 contains 16 residues. V shed 4 bases and J 1 base; nucleotides not matched to a gene: 7. Germline V CDR1 and CDR2: MNHNS, SASEGT. For the CDR3, the DNA is TGTGCCAGCAGTGGACCGTTGACAGGGAGCAATCAGCCCCAGCATTTT. It specifies CASSGPLTGSNQPQHF.

This chain joins TRBV30 and TRBJ1-1, with 7 nucleotides matching TRBD1. CDR1 and CDR2 (germline): GTSNPN, SVGIG (reference sequence). This CDR3 is built from 14 residues. Germline trimming cut 5 bases from V and 3 bases from J; bases unmatched to any gene: 9. The CDR3 DNA follows: TGTGCCTGGGAGAGGGGGCAGACCTACACTGAAGCTTTCTTT. Its translation is CAWERGQTYTEAFF. Together with reference TRBV30 and TRBJ1-1, the CDR3 gives the full variable domain: SQTIHQWPATLVQPVGSPLSLECTVEGTSNPNLYWYRQAAGRGLQLLFYSVGIGQISSEVPQNLSASRPQDRQFILSSKKLLLSDSGFYLCAWERGQTYTEAFFGQGTRLTVV.

This chain connects TRBV13 to TRBJ2-5; TRBD2 aligns across 11 bases. Germline V gives CDR1 PRHDT, CDR2 FYEKMQ (reference sequence). The CDR3 loop spans 15 amino acids. With V trimmed by 6 bases and J by 5 bases, 8 bases remained unmatched. DNA for the CDR3: TGTGCCAGCAGTTCAATTAGCGGGGGGGCGGAGACCCAGTACTTC. Translated: CASSSISGGAETQYF. The full variable domain, completed using reference TRBV13 and TRBJ2-5, is AAGVIQSPRHLIKEKRETATLKCYPIPRHDTVYWYQQGPGQDPQFLISFYEKMQSDKGSIPDRFSAQQFSDYHSELNMSSLELGDSALYFCASSSISGGAETQYFGPGTRLLVL.

The chain joins TRBV5-1 to TRBJ1-1; D is unclear. The CDR3 consists of 14 residues. V was pared by 2 bases and J by 5 bases, with 13 bases between. Germline CDR1 reads SGHRS; CDR2 reads YFSETQ. The CDR3 DNA reads as TGCGCCAGCAGCTTAAGGGAAGAATGGACTGAAGCTTTCTTT. Encoded protein: CASSLREEWTEAFF.

The chain has TRBV27 and TRBJ2-7; 10 bases are a match to TRBD2. The CDR3 is made up of 18 amino acids. J gave up 4 bases and V 0 bases, and 12 bases lay outside the gene matches. The germline CDR1 and CDR2 sequences are MNHEY and SMNVEV (reference sequence). In nucleotides, the CDR3 is TGTGCCAGCAGTTTATCAAACCTAAGCGGGAGGGAGTTGTACGAGCAGTACTTC. Translation gives CASSLSNLSGRELYEQYF.

The genes are TRBV7-9 and TRBJ1-6; the D is unclear. Germline assignment: CDR1 SEHNR and CDR2 FQNEAQ (reference sequence). The CDR3 is made up of 13 amino acids. Trimming took 5 bases from V and 9 from J, leaving 11 bases between them. Written as DNA, the CDR3 is TGTGCCAGCAGCCTTTTGGACGGTTCACCCCTCCACTTT. The encoded protein is CASSLLDGSPLHF.

This rearrangement joins TRBV15 to TRBJ1-5; 8 bases are shared with TRBD1. V shed 3 bases, J shed 2 bases, and the junction held 9 bases outside the gene matches. The CDR3 is 17 residues long. From germline, CDR1 is LNHNV and CDR2 YYDKDF (reference sequence). CDR3 protein: CATSSFRTGKGNQPQHF. CDR3 in DNA: TGTGCCACCAGCAGTTTTAGGACAGGGAAGGGCAATCAGCCCCAGCATTTT.

The chain recombines TRBV5-4 with TRBJ2-7; 8 bases are shared with TRBD1. Losses at the gene ends were 4 bases for V and 2 bases for J; bases not matched to a gene: 5. The CDR3 consists of 14 residues. Germline V gene sequence: CDR1 SGHNT, CDR2 YYREEE (reference sequence). This chain's CDR3 is CASSPGTGAYEQYF. In DNA, the CDR3 is TGTGCCAGCAGCCCAGGGACAGGAGCCTACGAGCAGTACTTC.

The chain carries TRBV5-4 and TRBJ1-2; D gene uncertain. CDR1 is SGHNT, CDR2 YYREEE, per germline (reference sequence). Trimming removed 4 bases at V and 1 base at J, with 11 bases between. The CDR3 runs to 14 residues. The CDR3 here is CASSADVFNYGYTF. The CDR3 nucleotides are TGTGCCAGCAGCGCTGACGTCTTTAACTATGGCTACACCTTC.

This sequence joins TRBV7-6 and TRBJ2-5; D may be TRBD1 (6 bases). The CDR3 sequence is 13 residues long. V was pared by 3 bases and J by 3 bases, with 8 bases between. CDR1 and CDR2 from the germline V gene are SGHVS and FNYEAQ. DNA for the CDR3: TGTGCCAGCAGCTTGGACAGAAAAGAGACCCAGTACTTC. Its protein product is CASSLDRKETQYF.

The chain couples TRBV19 to TRBJ2-3, with 9 positions matching TRBD2. Trimming removed 8 bases from V and 3 bases from J; junction bases left unmatched: 9. CDR3 length: 15 residues. Germline V gives CDR1 LNHDA, CDR2 SQIVND (reference sequence). CDR3 loop: CASAPAGGRTDTQYF. The CDR3 coding sequence is TGTGCCAGTGCCCCTGCGGGAGGGAGGACAGATACGCAGTATTTT.

This chain links TRBV11-2 with TRBJ2-7; 8 nucleotides match TRBD1. The CDR3 extends over 14 amino acids. V lost 9 bases, J lost 2 bases, and 9 bases stayed unmatched. Germline V gene data show CDR1 as SGHAT and CDR2 as FQNNGV. The CDR3 nucleotides read TGTGCCAGTCGTCTCGGGACAGGACCCTACGAGCAGTACTTC. This codes for CASRLGTGPYEQYF.

Only one count was recorded for this clone. CDR3 DNA sequence: TGTGCCAGCAGCGCCTCAGGACTAGCCTACAATGAGCAGTTCTTC. Translation gives CASSASGLAYNEQFF. This chain connects TRBV9 to TRBJ2-1, with TRBD2 identical over 7 bases. The ends lost 3 bases at V and 2 bases at J; junction bases unmatched: 5. Germline V lookup: CDR1 SGDLS, CDR2 YYNGEE. The CDR3 length is 15 residues.

The rearrangement uses TRBV18 and TRBJ1-5; D gene unclear. This CDR3 region has 14 residues. Germline CDR1 and CDR2: KGHSH and LQKENI. V was pared by 2 bases and J by 3 bases, with 8 bases between. This chain's CDR3 is CASSPTHFNQPQHF. Here the CDR3 DNA reads TGTGCCAGCTCACCAACACACTTCAATCAGCCCCAGCATTTT.